The 12 T cell receptor beta chains given below trace back to one sample, sequenced in a study of T cell repertoires in cytomegalovirus infection. TCRdb analysed the reads with MiXCR anew, one entry per CDR3 protein. The repertoire holds about 250,000 distinct CDR3 sequences, with around an eighth as singletons. Input material: PBMCs. These receptors were collected from a human donor in good health (CMV status not recorded). Some clones in this sample may be carry-over from other donors' samples.

This clonotype was recorded at least ten times. This chain joins TRBV7-2 and TRBJ1-5; D is possibly TRBD1 (5 bases). Germline CDR1 reads SGHTA; CDR2 reads FQGNSA. CDR3 size: 16 residues. V was clipped by 1 base and J by 1 base, with 11 bases between them. The CDR3 DNA reads TGTGCCAGCAGCTTAGACCGGGGCCGGAGCAATCAGCCCCAGCATTTT. This translates into CASSLDRGRSNQPQHF.

This clonotype has at least ten counts. The gene calls are TRBV7-9 and TRBJ1-2; TRBD1 is a possible D gene (6 bases). In germline, CDR1 is SEHNR, CDR2 FQNEAQ (reference sequence). The CDR3 spans 14 residues. Trimming stripped 5 bases from V and 2 bases from J, with 12 bases between. The CDR3 DNA reads as TGTGCCAGCAGCCGAACAGGGTCCAACTATGGCTACACCTTC. Residues: CASSRTGSNYGYTF.

This clonotype was observed a few times. The gene calls are TRBV6-4 and TRBJ1-1; TRBD1 matches 7 bases. The CDR3 sequence is 14 residues long. Germline V gene sequence: CDR1 MRHNA, CDR2 SNTAGT. V lost 3 bases and J lost 1; bases outside the gene matches: 2. DNA of the CDR3: TGTGCCAGCAGTGAAAGGGGGCAGAACACTGAAGCTTTCTTT. Protein product: CASSERGQNTEAFF.

This clonotype was seen at least ten times. The CDR3 here is CSAEPAGGNTEAFF. Here the CDR3 DNA reads TGCAGTGCTGAACCGGCAGGTGGGAACACTGAAGCTTTCTTT. The genes are TRBV20-1 and TRBJ1-1, with D hard to call. The CDR3 length is 14 residues. V was shortened by 5 bases and J by 1 base, with 14 bases between the two germline ends. Germline values: CDR1 DFQATT, CDR2 SNEGSKA (reference sequence).

V gene TRBV29-1 combines with J gene TRBJ2-6; D might be TRBD2 (5 bases). Trimming stripped 1 base from V and 1 base from J, with 5 bases between. Looked up from germline, CDR1 is SQVTM and CDR2 is ANQGSEA. CDR3 size: 14 residues. The CDR3 is CSVEGESGANVLTF. The DNA for the CDR3 is TGCAGCGTTGAAGGGGAGTCTGGGGCCAACGTCCTGACTTTC. Full variable domain (rest looked up from reference TRBV29-1 and TRBJ2-6): SAVISQKPSRDICQRGTSLTIQCQVDSQVTMMFWYRQQPGQSLTLIATANQGSEATYESGFVIDKFPISRPNLTFSTLTVSNMSPEDSSIYLCSVEGESGANVLTFGAGSRLTVL.

This clonotype was detected a few times. The chain uses TRBV3-1 and TRBJ2-7; D gene unclear. Germline V gene data show CDR1 as LGHDT and CDR2 as YNNKEL (reference sequence). V lost 3 bases, J lost 4 bases, and 13 bases lay in between. This CDR3 is 14 amino acids long. In nucleotides, the CDR3 is TGTGCCAGCAGCCACTCCGCGGTGGGGTACGAGCAGTACTTC. Translation: CASSHSAVGYEQYF.

The chain uses TRBV20-1 and TRBJ1-2, with 8 bases lining up with TRBD1. Germline V gives CDR1 DFQATT, CDR2 SNEGSKA (reference sequence). V gave up 1 base and J gave up 3 bases; unmatched junction bases: 7. This CDR3 has 15 residues. The CDR3 DNA follows: TGCAGTGCTAGAGCTTTTGACAGGGGAGACTATGGCTACACCTTC. Translating it yields CSARAFDRGDYGYTF.

The sample holds many counts of this clonotype. The chain employs TRBV25-1 and TRBJ1-6; D is ambiguous. The germline CDR1 and CDR2 sequences are MGHDK and SYGVNS. This CDR3 contains 13 residues. Trimming removed 7 bases at V and 7 bases at J, with 11 bases between. The DNA of the CDR3 is TGTGCCAGCACCTGGACGGTGAATTCACCCCTCCACTTT. This encodes CASTWTVNSPLHF. Complete variable domain (other parts from reference TRBV25-1 and TRBJ1-6): EADIYQTPRYLVIGTGKKITLECSQTMGHDKMYWYQQDPGMELHLIHYSYGVNSTEKGDLSSESTVSRIRTEHFPLTLESARPSHTSQYLCASTWTVNSPLHFGNGTRLTVT.

This clonotype has a count of ten or more. The chain uses TRBV7-6 and TRBJ2-5; D not certain. V shed 5 bases and J shed 5 bases, with 9 bases lying between them. Per germline, CDR1 SGHVS and CDR2 FNYEAQ. This CDR3 contains 12 residues. CDR3 in DNA: TGTGCCAGCAGCCCCCCCCGCGAGACCCAGTACTTC. Encoded protein: CASSPPRETQYF. Full variable domain (remainder filled in from reference TRBV7-6 and TRBJ2-5): GAGVSQSPRYKVTKRGQDVALRCDPISGHVSLYWYRQALGQGPEFLTYFNYEAQQDKSGLPNDRFSAERPEGSISTLTIQRTEQRDSAMYRCASSPPRETQYFGPGTRLLVL.

There are a few counts of this clonotype. One end of the junction does not line up with germline, which may come from a read error. The V call is TRBV12-3 or TRBV12-4, the J call TRBJ2-1, with D perhaps TRBD1 or TRBD2 (5 bases each). CDR3 length equals 12 residues. The CDR3 loop reads CASSQDLGGTLF. DNA of the CDR3: TGTGCCAGCAGTCAAGACCTGGGTGGGACGCTCTTC.

This clonotype occurred many times. The chain has TRBV7-2 and TRBJ1-2; D remains unclear. The ends were cut back, 1 base at V and 4 bases at J, with 16 bases in the middle. The CDR3 covers 16 residues. From germline, CDR1 is SGHTA and CDR2 FQGNSA. CDR3 residues: CASSLVWQSDSYGYTF. DNA of the CDR3: TGTGCCAGCAGCTTAGTCTGGCAGTCGGATTCCTATGGCTACACCTTC.

At least ten counts were recorded for this clonotype. The chain carries TRBV7-6 and TRBJ2-5; the D is unclear. CDR3 length equals 13 residues. Trimming removed 1 base from V and 5 bases from J, with 8 bases in between. CDR1 and CDR2 (germline): SGHVS, FNYEAQ. CDR3 DNA: TGTGCCAGCAGCTTAGGCCACCGGGAGACCCAGTACTTC. The encoded protein is CASSLGHRETQYF.